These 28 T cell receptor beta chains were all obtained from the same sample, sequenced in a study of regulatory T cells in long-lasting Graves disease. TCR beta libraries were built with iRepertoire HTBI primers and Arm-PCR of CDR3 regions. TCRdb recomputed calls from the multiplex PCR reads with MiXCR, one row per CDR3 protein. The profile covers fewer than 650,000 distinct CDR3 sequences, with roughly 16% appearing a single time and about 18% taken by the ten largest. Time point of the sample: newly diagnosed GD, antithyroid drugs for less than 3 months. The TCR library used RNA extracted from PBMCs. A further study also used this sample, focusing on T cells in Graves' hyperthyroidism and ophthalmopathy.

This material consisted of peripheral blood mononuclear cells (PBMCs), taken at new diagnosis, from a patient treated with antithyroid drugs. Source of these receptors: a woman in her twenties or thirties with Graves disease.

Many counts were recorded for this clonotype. CDR3 sequence (DNA): TGTGCCTGGAGTCGCTCCTACGAGCAGTACTTC. Residues: CAWSRSYEQYF. The chain recombines TRBV30 with TRBJ2-7; D gene unclear. Looked up from germline, CDR1 is GTSNPN and CDR2 is SVGIG (reference sequence). Trimming stripped 2 bases from V and 0 bases from J, with 2 bases between. The CDR3 length is 11 residues.

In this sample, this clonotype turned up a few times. CDR3 coding DNA: TGTGCCACCGCCGGGGGCCCGGAGACCCAGTACTTC. Its protein product is CATAGGPETQYF. The chain uses TRBV24-1 and TRBJ2-5; the D gene could be TRBD1 or TRBD2 (6 bases each). The germline CDR1 and CDR2 sequences are KGHDR and SFDVKD. The CDR3 is 12 residues long. Trimming pared 9 bases from V and 5 bases from J, leaving 12 bases between.

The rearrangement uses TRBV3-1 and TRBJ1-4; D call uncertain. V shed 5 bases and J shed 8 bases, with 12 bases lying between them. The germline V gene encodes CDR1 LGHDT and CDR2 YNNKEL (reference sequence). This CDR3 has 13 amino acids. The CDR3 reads CASSGRLSEKLFF. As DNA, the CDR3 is TGTGCCAGCAGCGGACGGTTGTCCGAAAAACTGTTTTTT.

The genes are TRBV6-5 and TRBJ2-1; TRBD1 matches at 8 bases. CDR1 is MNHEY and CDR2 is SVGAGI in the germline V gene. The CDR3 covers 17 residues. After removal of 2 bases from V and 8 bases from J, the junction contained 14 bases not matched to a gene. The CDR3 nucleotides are TGTGCCAGCAGTTACGGAGGACAGGGTCATCGGACCCATGAGCAGTTCTTC. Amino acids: CASSYGGQGHRTHEQFF.

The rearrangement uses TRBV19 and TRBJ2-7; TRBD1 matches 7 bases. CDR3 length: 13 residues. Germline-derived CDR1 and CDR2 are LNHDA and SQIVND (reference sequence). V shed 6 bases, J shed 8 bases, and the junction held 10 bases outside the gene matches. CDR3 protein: CASRGTEGIKQYF. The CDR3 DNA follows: TGTGCCAGTAGAGGGACAGAGGGGATCAAGCAGTACTTC.

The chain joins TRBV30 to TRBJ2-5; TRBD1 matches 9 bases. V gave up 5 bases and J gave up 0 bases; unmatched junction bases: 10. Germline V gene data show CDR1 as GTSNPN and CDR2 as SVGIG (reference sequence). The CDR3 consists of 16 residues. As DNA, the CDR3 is TGTGCCTGGGCCCCCGGGACAGGGTGGTACCAAGAGACCCAGTACTTC. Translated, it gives CAWAPGTGWYQETQYF.

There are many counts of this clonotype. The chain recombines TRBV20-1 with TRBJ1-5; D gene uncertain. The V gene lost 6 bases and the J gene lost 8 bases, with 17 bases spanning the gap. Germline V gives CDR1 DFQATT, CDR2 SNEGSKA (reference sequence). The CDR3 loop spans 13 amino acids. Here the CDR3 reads CSAVQSPKEPQHF. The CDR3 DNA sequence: TGCAGTGCAGTCCAATCCCCCAAGGAGCCCCAGCATTTT.

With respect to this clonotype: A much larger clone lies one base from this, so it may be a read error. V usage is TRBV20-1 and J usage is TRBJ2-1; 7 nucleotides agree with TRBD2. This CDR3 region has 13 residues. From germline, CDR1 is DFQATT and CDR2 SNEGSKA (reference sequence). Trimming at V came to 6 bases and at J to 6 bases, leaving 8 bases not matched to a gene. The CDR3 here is CSADAWTSNEQFF. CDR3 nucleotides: TGCAGTGCGGACGCATGGACTAGCAATGAGCAGTTCTTC.

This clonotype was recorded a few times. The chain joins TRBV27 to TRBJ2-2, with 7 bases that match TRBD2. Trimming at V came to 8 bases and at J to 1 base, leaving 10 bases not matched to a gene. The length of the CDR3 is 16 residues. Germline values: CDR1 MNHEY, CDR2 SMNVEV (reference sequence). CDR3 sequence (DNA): TGTGCCAGCGATCCAATAGGGACTAAGAACACCGGGGAGCTGTTTTTT. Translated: CASDPIGTKNTGELFF.

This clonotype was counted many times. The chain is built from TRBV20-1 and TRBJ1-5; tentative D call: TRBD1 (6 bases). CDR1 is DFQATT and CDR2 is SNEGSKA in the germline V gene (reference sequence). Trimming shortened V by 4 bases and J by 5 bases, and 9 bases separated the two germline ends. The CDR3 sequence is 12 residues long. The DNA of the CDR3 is TGCAGTGCTACGAAGGGGGATCAGCCCCAGCATTTT. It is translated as CSATKGDQPQHF.

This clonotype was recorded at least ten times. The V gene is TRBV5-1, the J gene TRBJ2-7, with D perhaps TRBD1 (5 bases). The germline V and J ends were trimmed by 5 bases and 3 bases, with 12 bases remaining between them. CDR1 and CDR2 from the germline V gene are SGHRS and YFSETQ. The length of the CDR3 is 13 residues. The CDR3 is CASRPTTGYEQYF. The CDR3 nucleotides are TGCGCCAGCAGACCCACCACAGGCTACGAGCAGTACTTC.

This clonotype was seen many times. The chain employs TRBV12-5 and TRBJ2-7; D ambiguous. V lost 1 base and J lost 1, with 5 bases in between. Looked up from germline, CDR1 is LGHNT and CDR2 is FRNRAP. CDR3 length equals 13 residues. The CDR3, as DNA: TGTGCTAGTGGTTTGGGGATATCCTACGAGCAGTACTTC. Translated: CASGLGISYEQYF.

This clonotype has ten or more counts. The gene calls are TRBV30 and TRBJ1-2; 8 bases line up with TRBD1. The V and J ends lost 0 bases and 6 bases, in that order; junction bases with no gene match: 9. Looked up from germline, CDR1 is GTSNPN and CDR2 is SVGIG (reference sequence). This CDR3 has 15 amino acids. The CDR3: CAWSVSRGRIHGYTF. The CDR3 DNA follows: TGTGCCTGGAGTGTGAGCAGGGGGCGCATCCATGGCTACACCTTC.

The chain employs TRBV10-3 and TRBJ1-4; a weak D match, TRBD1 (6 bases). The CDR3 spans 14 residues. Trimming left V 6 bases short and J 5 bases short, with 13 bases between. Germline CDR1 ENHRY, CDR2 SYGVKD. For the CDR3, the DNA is TGTGCCATCAGCACAGGGATCGGCAATGAAAAACTGTTTTTT. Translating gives CAISTGIGNEKLFF.

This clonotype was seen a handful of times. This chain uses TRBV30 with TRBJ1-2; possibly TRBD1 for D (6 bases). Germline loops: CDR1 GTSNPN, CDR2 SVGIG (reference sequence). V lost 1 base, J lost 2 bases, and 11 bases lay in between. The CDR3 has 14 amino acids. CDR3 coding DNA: TGTGCCTGGAGTGGAAGGACAGAAAACTATGGCTACACCTTC. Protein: CAWSGRTENYGYTF.

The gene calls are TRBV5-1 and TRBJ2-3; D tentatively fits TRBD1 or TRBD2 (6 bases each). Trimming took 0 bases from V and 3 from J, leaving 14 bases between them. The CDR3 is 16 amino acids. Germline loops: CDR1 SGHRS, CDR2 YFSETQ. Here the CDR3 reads CASSLGARGVTDTQYF. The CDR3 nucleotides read TGCGCCAGCAGCTTGGGAGCGAGGGGGGTGACAGATACGCAGTATTTT. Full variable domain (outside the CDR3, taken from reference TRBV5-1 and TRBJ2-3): KAGVTQTPRYLIKTRGQQVTLSCSPISGHRSVSWYQQTPGQGLQFLFEYFSETQRNKGNFPGRFSGRQFSNSRSEMNVSTLELGDSALYLCASSLGARGVTDTQYFGPGTRLTVL.

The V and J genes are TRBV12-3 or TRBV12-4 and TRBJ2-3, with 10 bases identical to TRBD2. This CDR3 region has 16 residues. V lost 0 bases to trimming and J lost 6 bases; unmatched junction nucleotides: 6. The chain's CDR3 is CASSLAGAGGPDTQYF. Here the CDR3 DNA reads TGTGCCAGCAGTTTAGCAGGAGCGGGAGGGCCGGATACGCAGTATTTT.

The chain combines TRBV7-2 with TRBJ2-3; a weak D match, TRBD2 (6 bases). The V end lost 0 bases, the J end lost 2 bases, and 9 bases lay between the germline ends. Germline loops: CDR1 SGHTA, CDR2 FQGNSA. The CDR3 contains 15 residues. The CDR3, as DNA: TGTGCCAGCAGCTTAGCCGCGGGAAACACAGATACGCAGTATTTT. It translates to CASSLAAGNTDTQYF.

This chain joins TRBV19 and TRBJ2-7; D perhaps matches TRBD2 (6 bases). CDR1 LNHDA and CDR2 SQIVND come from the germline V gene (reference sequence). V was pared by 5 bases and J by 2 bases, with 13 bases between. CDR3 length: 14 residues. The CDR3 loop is CASSGRRTTYEQYF. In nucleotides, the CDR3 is TGTGCCAGTAGTGGGAGGAGGACTACCTACGAGCAGTACTTC.

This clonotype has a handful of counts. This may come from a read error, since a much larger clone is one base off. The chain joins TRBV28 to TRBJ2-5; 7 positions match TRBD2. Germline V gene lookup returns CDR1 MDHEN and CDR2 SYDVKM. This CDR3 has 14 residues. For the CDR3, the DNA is TGTGCCAGCAGTTTAAGCGGGATGGGTGAGACCCGGTACTTC. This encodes CASSLSGMGETRYF.

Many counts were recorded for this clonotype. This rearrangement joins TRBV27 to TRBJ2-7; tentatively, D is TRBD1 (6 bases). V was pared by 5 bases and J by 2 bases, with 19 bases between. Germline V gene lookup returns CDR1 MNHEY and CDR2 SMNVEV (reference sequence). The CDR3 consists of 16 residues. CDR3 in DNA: TGTGCCAGCAGTATTCAACCGGGACACAAACCCTACGAGCAGTACTTC. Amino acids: CASSIQPGHKPYEQYF.

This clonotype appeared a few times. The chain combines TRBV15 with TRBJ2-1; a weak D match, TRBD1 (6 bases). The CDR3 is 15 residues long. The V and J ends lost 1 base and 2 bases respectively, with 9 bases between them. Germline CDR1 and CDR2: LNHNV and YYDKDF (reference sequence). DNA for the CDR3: TGTGCCACCAGCAGAGGACAGGATACCTACAATGAGCAGTTCTTC. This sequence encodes CATSRGQDTYNEQFF.

CDR3 region: CASSTAGTSWGGEETQYF. The CDR3 coding sequence is TGTGCCAGCAGCACTGCCGGGACCAGTTGGGGGGGTGAAGAGACCCAGTACTTC. This chain links TRBV5-6 with TRBJ2-5; 7 bases line up with TRBD2. The CDR3 has 18 residues. V gave up 4 bases and J gave up 3 bases; unmatched junction bases: 18. Germline-derived CDR1 and CDR2 are SGHDT and YYEEEE.

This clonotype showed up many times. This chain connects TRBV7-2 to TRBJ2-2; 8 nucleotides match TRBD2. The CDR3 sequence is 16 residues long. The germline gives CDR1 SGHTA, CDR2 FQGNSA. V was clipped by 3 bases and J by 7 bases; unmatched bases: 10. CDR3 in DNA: TGTGCCAGCAGCTTCCAAACGGGAGGGCAAGGCGGGGAGCTGTTTTTT. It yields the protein CASSFQTGGQGGELFF.

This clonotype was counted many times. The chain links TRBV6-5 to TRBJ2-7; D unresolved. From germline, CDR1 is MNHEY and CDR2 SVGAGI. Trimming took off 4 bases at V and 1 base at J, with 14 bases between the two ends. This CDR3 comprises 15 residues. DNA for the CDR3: TGTGCCAGCAGTTCGCCTAACCGACGGTCCTACGAGCAGTACTTC. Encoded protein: CASSSPNRRSYEQYF.

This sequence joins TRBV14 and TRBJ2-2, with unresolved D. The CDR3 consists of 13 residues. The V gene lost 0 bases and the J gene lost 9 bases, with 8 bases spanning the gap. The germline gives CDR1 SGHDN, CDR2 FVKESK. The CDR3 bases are TGTGCCAGCAGCCAAGACACGGTCCGGGAGCTGTTTTTT. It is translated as CASSQDTVRELFF.

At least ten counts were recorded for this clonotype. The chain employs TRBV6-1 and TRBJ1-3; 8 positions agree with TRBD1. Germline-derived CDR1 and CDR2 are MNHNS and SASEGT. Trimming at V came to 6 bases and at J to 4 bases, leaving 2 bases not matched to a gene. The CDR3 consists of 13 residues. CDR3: CASRHRGGNTIYF. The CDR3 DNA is TGTGCCAGCAGGCACAGGGGGGGAAACACCATATATTTT.

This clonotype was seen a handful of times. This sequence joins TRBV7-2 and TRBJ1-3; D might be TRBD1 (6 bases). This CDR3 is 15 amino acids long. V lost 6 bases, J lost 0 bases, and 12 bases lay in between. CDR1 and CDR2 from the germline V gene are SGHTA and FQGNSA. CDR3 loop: CASRQGGSSGNTIYF. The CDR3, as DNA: TGTGCCAGCAGGCAAGGGGGTAGCTCTGGAAACACCATATATTTT.